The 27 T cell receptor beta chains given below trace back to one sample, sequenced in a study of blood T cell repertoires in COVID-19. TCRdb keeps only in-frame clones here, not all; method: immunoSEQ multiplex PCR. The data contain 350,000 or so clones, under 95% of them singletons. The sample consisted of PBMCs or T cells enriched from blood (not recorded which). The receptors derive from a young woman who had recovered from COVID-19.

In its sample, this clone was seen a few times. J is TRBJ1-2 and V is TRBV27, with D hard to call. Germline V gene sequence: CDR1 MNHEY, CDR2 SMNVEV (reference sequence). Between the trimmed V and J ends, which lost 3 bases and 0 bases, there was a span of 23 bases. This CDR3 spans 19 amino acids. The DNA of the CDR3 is TGTGCCAGCAGTTTTCGGTCCGGCGGGATGAAGTCTGCTAACTATGGCTACACCTTC. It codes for CASSFRSGGMKSANYGYTF.

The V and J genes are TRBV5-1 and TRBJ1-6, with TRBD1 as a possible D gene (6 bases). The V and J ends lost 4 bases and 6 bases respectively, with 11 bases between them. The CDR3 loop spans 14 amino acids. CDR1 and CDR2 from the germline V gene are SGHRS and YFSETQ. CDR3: CASSKTGSNSPLHF. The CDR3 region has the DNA TGCGCCAGCAGCAAAACAGGGAGTAATTCACCCCTCCACTTT.

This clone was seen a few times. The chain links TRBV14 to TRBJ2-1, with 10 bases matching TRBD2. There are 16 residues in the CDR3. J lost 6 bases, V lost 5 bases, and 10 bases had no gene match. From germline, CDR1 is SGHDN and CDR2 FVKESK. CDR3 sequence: CASSRSGGALINEQFF. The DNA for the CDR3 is TGTGCCAGCAGCAGGAGCGGGGGGGCTCTTATCAATGAGCAGTTCTTC.

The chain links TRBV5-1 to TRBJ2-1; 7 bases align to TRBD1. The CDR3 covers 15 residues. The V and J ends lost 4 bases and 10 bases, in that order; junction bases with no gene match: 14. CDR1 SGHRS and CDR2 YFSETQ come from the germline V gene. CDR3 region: CASSPETGIPGEQFF. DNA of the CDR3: TGCGCCAGCAGCCCGGAGACAGGGATCCCGGGGGAGCAGTTCTTC.

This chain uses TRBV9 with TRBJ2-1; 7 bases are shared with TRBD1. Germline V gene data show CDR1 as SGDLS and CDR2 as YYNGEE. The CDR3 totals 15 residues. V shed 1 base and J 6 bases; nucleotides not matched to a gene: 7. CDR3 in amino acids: CASSVRTGGSNEQFF. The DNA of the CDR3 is TGTGCCAGCAGCGTAAGGACAGGCGGTTCCAATGAGCAGTTCTTC.

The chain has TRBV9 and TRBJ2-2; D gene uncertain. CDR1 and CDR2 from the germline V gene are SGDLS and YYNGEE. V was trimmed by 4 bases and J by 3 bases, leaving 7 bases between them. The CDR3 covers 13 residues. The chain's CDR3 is CASSPEDTGELFF. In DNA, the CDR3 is TGTGCCAGCAGCCCTGAGGACACCGGGGAGCTGTTTTTT.

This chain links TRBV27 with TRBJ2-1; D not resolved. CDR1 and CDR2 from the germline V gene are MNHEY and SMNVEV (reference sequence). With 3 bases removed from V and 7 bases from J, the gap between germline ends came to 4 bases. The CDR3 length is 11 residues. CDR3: CASSFSNEQFF. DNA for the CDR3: TGTGCCAGCAGTTTTAGTAATGAGCAGTTCTTC.

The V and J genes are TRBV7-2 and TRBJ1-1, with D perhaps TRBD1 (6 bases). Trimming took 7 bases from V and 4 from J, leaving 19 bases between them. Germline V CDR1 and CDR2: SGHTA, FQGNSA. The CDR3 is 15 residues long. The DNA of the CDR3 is TGTGCCAGCAACCTCTTGGGGGCCCACGGCACTGAAGCTTTCTTT. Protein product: CASNLLGAHGTEAFF.

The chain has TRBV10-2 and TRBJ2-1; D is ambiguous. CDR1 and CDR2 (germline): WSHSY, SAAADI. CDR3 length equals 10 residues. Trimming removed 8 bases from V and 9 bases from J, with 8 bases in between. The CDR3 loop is CASGSPEQFF. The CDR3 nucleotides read TGCGCCAGCGGCAGTCCTGAGCAGTTCTTC.

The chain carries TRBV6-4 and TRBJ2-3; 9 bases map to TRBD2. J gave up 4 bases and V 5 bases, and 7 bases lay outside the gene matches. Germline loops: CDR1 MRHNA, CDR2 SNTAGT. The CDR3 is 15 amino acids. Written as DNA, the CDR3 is TGTGCCAGCAGTCAAGCGGGGGGCCACTCAGATACGCAGTATTTT. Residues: CASSQAGGHSDTQYF.

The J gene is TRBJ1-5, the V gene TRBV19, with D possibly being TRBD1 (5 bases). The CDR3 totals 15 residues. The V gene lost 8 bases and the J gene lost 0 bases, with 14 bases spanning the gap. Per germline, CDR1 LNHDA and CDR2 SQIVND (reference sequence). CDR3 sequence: CASRLQGYSNQPQHF. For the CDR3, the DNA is TGTGCCAGTCGACTTCAGGGCTATAGCAATCAGCCCCAGCATTTT.

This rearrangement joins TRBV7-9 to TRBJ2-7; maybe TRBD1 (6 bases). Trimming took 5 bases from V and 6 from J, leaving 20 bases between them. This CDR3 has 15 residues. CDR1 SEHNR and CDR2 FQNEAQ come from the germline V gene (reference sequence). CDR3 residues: CASSTTAGTPLEQYF. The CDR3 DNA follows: TGTGCCAGCAGCACCACGGCCGGGACACCGCTCGAGCAGTACTTC.

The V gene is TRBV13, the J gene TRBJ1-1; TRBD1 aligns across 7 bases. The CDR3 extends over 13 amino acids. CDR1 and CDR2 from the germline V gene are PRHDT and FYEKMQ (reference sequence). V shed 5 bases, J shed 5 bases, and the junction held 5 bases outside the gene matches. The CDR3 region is CASSEDRTTEAFF. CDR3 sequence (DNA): TGTGCCAGCAGCGAGGACAGGACGACTGAAGCTTTCTTT.

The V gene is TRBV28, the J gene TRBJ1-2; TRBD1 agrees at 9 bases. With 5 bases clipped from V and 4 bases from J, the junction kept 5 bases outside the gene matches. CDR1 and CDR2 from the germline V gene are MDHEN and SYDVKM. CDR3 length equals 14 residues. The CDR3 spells CASSTGGELYGYTF. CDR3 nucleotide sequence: TGTGCCAGCAGTACAGGGGGCGAACTCTATGGCTACACCTTC.

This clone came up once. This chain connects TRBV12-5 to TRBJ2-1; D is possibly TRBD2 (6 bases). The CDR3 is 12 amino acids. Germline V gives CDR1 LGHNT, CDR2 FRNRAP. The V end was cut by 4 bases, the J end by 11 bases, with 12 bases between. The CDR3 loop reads CASGSHGTQQFF. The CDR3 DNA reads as TGTGCTAGTGGTTCGCACGGGACTCAGCAGTTCTTC.

CDR3 sequence: CASSTTPAGSYNSPLHF. Written as DNA, the CDR3 is TGTGCCAGCAGTACTACACCGGCCGGCTCCTATAATTCACCCCTCCACTTT. The V call is TRBV5-8, the J call TRBJ1-6; D remains ambiguous. Between the trimmed V and J ends, which lost 5 bases and 0 bases, there was a span of 15 bases. The CDR3 has 17 residues. In germline, CDR1 is SGHTS, CDR2 YDEGEE. The complete variable domain, with remaining parts taken from reference TRBV5-8 and TRBJ1-6, reads EAGVTQSPTHLIKTRGQQATLRCSPISGHTSVYWYQQALGLGLQFLLWYDEGEERNRGNFPPRFSGRQFPNYSSELNVNALELEDSALYLCASSTTPAGSYNSPLHFGNGTRLTVT.

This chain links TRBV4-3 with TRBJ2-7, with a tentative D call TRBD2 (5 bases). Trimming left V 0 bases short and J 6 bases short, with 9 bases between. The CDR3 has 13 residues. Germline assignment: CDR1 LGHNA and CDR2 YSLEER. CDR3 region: CASSQDRSGEQYF. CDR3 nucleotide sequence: TGCGCCAGCAGCCAAGATCGCAGCGGCGAGCAGTACTTC.

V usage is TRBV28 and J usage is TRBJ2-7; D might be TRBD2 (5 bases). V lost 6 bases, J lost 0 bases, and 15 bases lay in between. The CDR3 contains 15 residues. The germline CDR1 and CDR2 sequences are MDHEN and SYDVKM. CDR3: CASRLGDLSSYEQYF. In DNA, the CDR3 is TGTGCCAGCAGACTAGGAGATCTGAGCTCCTACGAGCAGTACTTC.

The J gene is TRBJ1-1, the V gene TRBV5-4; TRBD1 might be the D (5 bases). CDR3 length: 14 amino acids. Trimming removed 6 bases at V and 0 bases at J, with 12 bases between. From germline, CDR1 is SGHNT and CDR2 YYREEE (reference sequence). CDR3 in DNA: TGTGCCAGCACCCGGGGGAGCATGAACACTGAAGCTTTCTTT. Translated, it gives CASTRGSMNTEAFF.

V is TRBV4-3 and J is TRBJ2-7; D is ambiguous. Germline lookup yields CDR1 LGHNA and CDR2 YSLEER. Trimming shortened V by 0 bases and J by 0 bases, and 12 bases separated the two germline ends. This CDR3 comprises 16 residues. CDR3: CASSQEWQSSSYEQYF. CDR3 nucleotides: TGCGCCAGCAGCCAAGAATGGCAGTCAAGCTCCTACGAGCAGTACTTC.

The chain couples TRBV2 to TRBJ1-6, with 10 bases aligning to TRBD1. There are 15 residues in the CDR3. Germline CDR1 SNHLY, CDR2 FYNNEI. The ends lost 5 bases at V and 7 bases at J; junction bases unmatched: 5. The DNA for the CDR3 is TGTGCCAGCAGTCCGAGACAGGGGGCGAATTCACCCCTCCACTTT. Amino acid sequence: CASSPRQGANSPLHF.

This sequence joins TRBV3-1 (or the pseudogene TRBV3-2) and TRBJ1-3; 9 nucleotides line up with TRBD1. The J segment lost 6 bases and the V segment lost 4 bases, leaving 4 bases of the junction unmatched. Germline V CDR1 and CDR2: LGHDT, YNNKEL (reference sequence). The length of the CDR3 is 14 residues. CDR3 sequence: CASSPWDRENTIYF. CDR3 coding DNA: TGTGCCAGCAGCCCCTGGGACAGGGAAAACACCATATATTTT.

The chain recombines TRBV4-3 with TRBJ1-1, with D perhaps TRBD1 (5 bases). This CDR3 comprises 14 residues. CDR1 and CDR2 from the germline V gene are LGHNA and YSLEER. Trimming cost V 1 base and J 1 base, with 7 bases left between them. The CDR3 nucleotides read TGCGCCAGCAGCCAAGGTCAGGGGAACACTGAAGCTTTCTTT. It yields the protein CASSQGQGNTEAFF.

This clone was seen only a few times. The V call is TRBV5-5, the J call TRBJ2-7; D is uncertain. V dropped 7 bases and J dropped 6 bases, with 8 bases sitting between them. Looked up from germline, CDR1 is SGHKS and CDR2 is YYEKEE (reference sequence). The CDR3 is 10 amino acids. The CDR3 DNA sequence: TGTGCCAGCCGCCTACCCGAGCAGTACTTC. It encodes CASRLPEQYF.

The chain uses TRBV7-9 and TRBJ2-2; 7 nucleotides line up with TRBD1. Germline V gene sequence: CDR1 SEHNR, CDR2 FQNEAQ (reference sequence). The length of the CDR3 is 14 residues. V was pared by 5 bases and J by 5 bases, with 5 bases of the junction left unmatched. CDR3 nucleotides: TGTGCCAGCAGCGACAGGGTATCGACCGGGGAGCTGTTTTTT. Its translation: CASSDRVSTGELFF.

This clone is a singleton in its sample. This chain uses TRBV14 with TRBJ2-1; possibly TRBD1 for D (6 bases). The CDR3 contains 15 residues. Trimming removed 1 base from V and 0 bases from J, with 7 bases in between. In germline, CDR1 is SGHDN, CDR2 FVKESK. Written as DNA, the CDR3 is TGTGCCAGCAGCCAAGTGGGGGCCTCCTACAATGAGCAGTTCTTC. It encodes CASSQVGASYNEQFF.

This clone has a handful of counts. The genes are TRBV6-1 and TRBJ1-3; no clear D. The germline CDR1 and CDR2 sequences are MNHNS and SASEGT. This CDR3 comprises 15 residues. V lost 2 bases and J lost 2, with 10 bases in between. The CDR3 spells CASSERGNPGNTIYF. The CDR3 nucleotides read TGTGCCAGCAGTGAACGCGGGAACCCTGGAAACACCATATATTTT.